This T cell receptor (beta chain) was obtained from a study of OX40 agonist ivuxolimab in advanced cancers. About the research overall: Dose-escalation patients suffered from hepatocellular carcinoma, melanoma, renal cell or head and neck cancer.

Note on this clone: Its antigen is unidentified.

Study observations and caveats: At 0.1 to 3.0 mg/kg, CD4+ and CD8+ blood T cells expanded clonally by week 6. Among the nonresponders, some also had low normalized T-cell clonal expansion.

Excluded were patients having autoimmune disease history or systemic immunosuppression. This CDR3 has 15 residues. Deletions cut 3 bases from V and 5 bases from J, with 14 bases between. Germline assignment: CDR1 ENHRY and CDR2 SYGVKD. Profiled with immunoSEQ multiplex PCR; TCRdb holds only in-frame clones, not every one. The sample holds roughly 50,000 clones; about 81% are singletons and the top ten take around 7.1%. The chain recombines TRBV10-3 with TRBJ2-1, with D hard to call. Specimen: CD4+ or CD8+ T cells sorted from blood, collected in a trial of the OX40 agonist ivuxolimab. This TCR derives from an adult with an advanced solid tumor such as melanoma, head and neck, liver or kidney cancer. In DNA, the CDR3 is TGTGCCATCAGTGATTCTGTAGGACGGGACAATGAGCAGTTCTTC. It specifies CAISDSVGRDNEQFF.